This T cell receptor beta chain appears in the sequencing data of a study of blood T cell repertoires in COVID-19. Study-level background: Material from acute and convalescent COVID-19 was sourced from the United States, Italy and Spain. PBMCs, B-cell-depleted T cells, or T cells provided the cDNA or gDNA that made up the material.

Original methodology: Using reference gene primer amplification, nucleated cell counts were estimated. This table comes from immunoSEQ multiplex PCR, and its TCRdb copy is limited to in-frame clones, with some not included. V and J calls plus clone size are reproduced from that table; the DNA served to infer D and trimming. The table shows some 290,000 clones, with 85% to 90% occurring only once. From germline, CDR1 is SGHRS and CDR2 YFSETQ. This CDR3 comprises 14 residues. Deletions cut 1 base from V and 2 bases from J, with 9 bases between. This clone is a singleton in its sample. The chain links TRBV5-1 to TRBJ2-5, with D possibly matching TRBD1 (5 bases). The sequence derives from a man aged 18 to 29 with active or convalescent COVID-19. Sequencing was carried out using peripheral blood. The CDR3 is CASSLSRAQETQYF. CDR3 coding DNA: TGCGCCAGCAGCTTGAGCAGGGCACAAGAGACCCAGTACTTC. The entire variable domain, with the rest obtained from reference TRBV5-1 and TRBJ2-5, is as follows: KAGVTQTPRYLIKTRGQQVTLSCSPISGHRSVSWYQQTPGQGLQFLFEYFSETQRNKGNFPGRFSGRQFSNSRSEMNVSTLELGDSALYLCASSLSRAQETQYFGPGTRLLVL.